The rows below give T cell receptor beta chains drawn from one sample of a study of T cells in Graves' hyperthyroidism and ophthalmopathy. MiXCR was run by TCRdb on the multiplex PCR reads, yielding one entry per CDR3 protein. The table shows over 150,000 distinct CDR3 sequences, with about 17% occurring only once. The sequenced sample was blood. All receptors derive from a woman aged 50 to 65 with Graves' hyperthyroidism. Both conserved end residues are part of each CDR3. A D gene is named only where the DNA matches it firmly. Expanded clones are given a class, and other clones once, few, many or no size at all.

D gene	J gene	clone size	V gene	CDR3 DNA	CDR3 protein
TRBD2	TRBJ2-1	many	TRBV6-2/TRBV6-3	TGTGCCAGCAGGGGGGGGTTCGGGGCCCGAACCTACAATGAGCAGTTCTTC	CASRGGFGARTYNEQFF
NA	TRBJ1-1	many	TRBV29-1	TGCAGCGTTGTGGATCCGGGGATTGAAGCTTTCTTT	CSVVDPGIEAFF
NA	TRBJ2-4	many	TRBV5-1	TGCGCCAGCAGCTTGAACGGGGCTTACATTCAGTACTTC	CASSLNGAYIQYF
NA	TRBJ2-3	many	TRBV7-9	TGTGCCAGCTACGACGGACAAAGCACAGATACGCAGTATTTT	CASYDGQSTDTQYF
NA	TRBJ2-7	few	TRBV29-1	TGCAGCGTTGAGTTGACTAGCTCCTACGAGCAGTACTTC	CSVELTSSYEQYF
TRBD1	TRBJ1-5	many	TRBV7-2	TGTGCCAGCAGTCGACAGGGTGGCAATCAGCCCCAGCATTTT	CASSRQGGNQPQHF
NA	TRBJ1-1	NA	TRBV7-9	TGTGCCAGCAGCTTAATAGAGGAGTACACTGAAGCTTTCTTT	CASSLIEEYTEAFF
TRBD1	TRBJ2-5	many	TRBV11-3	TGTGCCAGCAGCCGAGGGACAGGGGGCTTCCAAGAGACCCAGTACTTC	CASSRGTGGFQETQYF
NA	TRBJ2-3	many	TRBV3-1	TGTGCCAGCAGCGGGGACCTCACAGATACGCAGTATTTT	CASSGDLTDTQYF
NA	TRBJ1-2	many	TRBV18	TGTGCCAGCTCACCGGTCGGACAGATAGGCTATGGCTACACCTTC	CASSPVGQIGYGYTF
TRBD2	TRBJ2-3	NA	TRBV7-9	TGTGCCAGCAGCTCCCCGGGACTAGCGGCAGATACGCAGTATTTT	CASSSPGLAADTQYF
TRBD2	TRBJ2-7	many	TRBV15	TGTGCCACCAGTAGTTGGGGCGGGAGCTCCTACGAGCAGTACTTC	CATSSWGGSSYEQYF
NA	TRBJ1-2	NA	TRBV18	TGTGCCAGCTCACCTACGAGTAGAAACTATGGCTACACCTTC	CASSPTSRNYGYTF
NA	TRBJ1-1	few	TRBV5-1	TGCGCCAGCAGCTCCAGGGTCGCGGACACTGAAGCTTTCTTT	CASSSRVADTEAFF
TRBD2	TRBJ2-5	NA	TRBV7-9	TGTGCCAGCAGCTTAGTGGGACTAGCTAGAAACCAAGAGACCCAGTACTTC	CASSLVGLARNQETQYF
NA	TRBJ1-5	many	TRBV2	TGTGCCAGCTCTTCCCGAGGGAGCAATCAGCCCCAGCATTTT	CASSSRGSNQPQHF
NA	TRBJ1-4	many	TRBV12-3/TRBV12-4	TGTGCCAGCAGCATAAATCAGAAGGCTGAAAAACTGTTTTTT	CASSINQKAEKLFF
NA	TRBJ2-1	many	TRBV7-8	TGTGCCAGCAGCTTCCTAGAGGTATTGGGTGAGCAGTTCTTC	CASSFLEVLGEQFF
NA	TRBJ1-1	NA	TRBV19	TGTGCCAGTAGTATCTCCGGGATGGGTACTGAAGCTTTCTTT	CASSISGMGTEAFF
TRBD1	TRBJ1-2	once	TRBV12-3/TRBV12-4	TGTGCCAGCAATGGAGGACAGGGGGTGTATGGCTACACCTTC	CASNGGQGVYGYTF
NA	TRBJ2-1	few	TRBV12-3/TRBV12-4	TGTGCCAGCAGTTTAGCGCTAGGAAGCTCCTACAATGAGCAGTTCTTC	CASSLALGSSYNEQFF